The 2 T cell receptor beta chains below all came from one sample that was sequenced in a study of shared clonotypes between healthy human individuals. Clones were sequenced by immunoSEQ multiplex PCR, and TCRdb holds only the in-frame ones, with some missing. Seen here are more than 1,200,000 clones, approximately 98.5% observed once, and the top ten hold around 0.33%. Sequenced material: naive CD4+ T cells sorted from blood. As to subset: CD45RA+ positively selected. The receptors originated from a man under 40 in good health.

The chain joins TRBV5-6 to TRBJ2-5; D remains ambiguous. The CDR3 is 13 residues long. CDR1 and CDR2 from the germline V gene are SGHDT and YYEEEE. The V gene lost 4 bases and the J gene lost 4 bases, with 11 bases spanning the gap. CDR3 DNA sequence: TGTGCCAGCAGCCCGGACCCGCCAGAGACCCAGTACTTC. This codes for CASSPDPPETQYF.

The count of this clone is one. The chain links TRBV28 to TRBJ2-7, with D possibly matching TRBD1 (5 bases). Per the germline V gene, CDR1 is MDHEN and CDR2 is SYDVKM. Trimming cost V 8 bases and J 6 bases, with 14 bases left between them. The CDR3 is 12 residues long. DNA for the CDR3: TGTGCCAGCGCGAAAGGGGTCCCCGAGCAGTACTTC. This translates into CASAKGVPEQYF.